This TCR beta chain was documented in a study of Graves' ophthalmopathy and Graves' hyperthyroidism. Germline V lookup: CDR1 MGHDK, CDR2 SYGVNS. The V gene lost 5 bases and the J gene lost 2 bases, with 16 bases spanning the gap. The CDR3 has 16 residues. Using RNA transcripts, the TCR beta CDR3 regions were amplified. HTBI primers were used in a first-round RT-PCR, which preceded a second-round multiplex PCR. TCRdb processed the multiplex PCR reads anew with MiXCR; each CDR3 protein has one entry. The profile shows 450,000 to 600,000 distinct CDR3 sequences, 35% to 40% of them singletons. Notes on the study in general: Blood was where most expanded thyroid clonotypes above 0.001 frequency also turned up.

New diagnoses, under 2 months' duration, and ages 18 to 65 characterized the hyperthyroidism patients. Lactation, pregnancy, uncontrolled infections and other autoimmune diseases were all grounds for excluding patients. In the case of this clonotype: Its antigen is unidentified.

The clonotype comes from an adult man with Graves' hyperthyroidism. Material for sequencing was peripheral blood or thyroid tissue (not recorded which). This chain joins TRBV25-1 and TRBJ1-3, with a tentative D call TRBD1 (6 bases). CDR3 bases: TGTGCCAGCAGTAACCCCGGAGGGGGGACTGGAAACACCATATATTTT. This gives the protein CASSNPGGGTGNTIYF.